The source of this T cell receptor (beta chain) is a study of cytomegalovirus exposure and HLA in healthy donors. Study results and limitations: In vitro testing confirmed a few CMV-associated chains as specific for CMV antigens. TCR beta V- and J-gene trimming was later associated with a missense DCLRE1C variant.

Donors sampled were nominally healthy, though unrecorded immune exposures were likely. Both 60 Vbeta primers and 13 Jbeta primers went into the PCR. Profiled with immunoSEQ multiplex PCR; TCRdb holds only in-frame clones, not every one. The sample lists 150,000 to 200,000 clones, roughly 83% occurring once. In the case of this clone: Its antigen is currently unknown.

What was sequenced was PBMCs. This TCR was sampled from a woman between 45 and 65 years old in good health and CMV-seronegative.

CDR3 nucleotide sequence: TGTGCCAGCCTCCTCAGACAGATATATAATTCACCCCTCCACTTT. Translating it yields CASLLRQIYNSPLHF. V usage is TRBV6-1 and J usage is TRBJ1-6, with TRBD1 as a possible D gene (5 bases). CDR3 size: 15 residues. Trimming stripped 8 bases from V and 4 bases from J, with 15 bases between. Looked up from germline, CDR1 is MNHNS and CDR2 is SASEGT.